These 2 T cell receptor beta chains came from one sample sequenced in a study of blood T cells in healthy people across ages. Together with a sample-barcoded 5' primer, a J-beta primer mix was included in a second PCR lasting about 6 to 11 cycles. TCRdb re-derived calls from the 5' RACE reads in MiXCR, one entry per CDR3 protein. Of about 570,000 distinct CDR3 sequences in the sample, roughly a quarter are singletons; the top ten hold approximately 3.6%. These data also featured in a second study, about T cells of mothers and their children.

The sequencing input was blood. The receptors derive from a boy aged 2-9 years in good health.

This clonotype appeared a few times. This rearrangement joins TRBV20-1 to TRBJ2-7, with 11 bases identical to TRBD2. The CDR3 extends over 15 amino acids. Looked up from germline, CDR1 is DFQATT and CDR2 is SNEGSKA (reference sequence). After removal of 7 bases from V and 6 bases from J, the junction contained 14 bases not matched to a gene. In nucleotides, the CDR3 is TGCAGTGGGTCCTCCTCCACTAGCGGGAGTGTCGAGCAGTACTTC. Amino acids: CSGSSSTSGSVEQYF.

This sequence joins TRBV4-3 and TRBJ2-7, with a tentative D call TRBD2 (7 bases). Per germline, CDR1 LGHNA and CDR2 YSLEER. Trimming took off 0 bases at V and 3 bases at J, with 12 bases between the two ends. This CDR3 spans 15 amino acids. CDR3: CASSQDWGGGYEQYF. Here the CDR3 DNA reads TGCGCCAGCAGCCAAGATTGGGGGGGCGGCTACGAGCAGTACTTC.